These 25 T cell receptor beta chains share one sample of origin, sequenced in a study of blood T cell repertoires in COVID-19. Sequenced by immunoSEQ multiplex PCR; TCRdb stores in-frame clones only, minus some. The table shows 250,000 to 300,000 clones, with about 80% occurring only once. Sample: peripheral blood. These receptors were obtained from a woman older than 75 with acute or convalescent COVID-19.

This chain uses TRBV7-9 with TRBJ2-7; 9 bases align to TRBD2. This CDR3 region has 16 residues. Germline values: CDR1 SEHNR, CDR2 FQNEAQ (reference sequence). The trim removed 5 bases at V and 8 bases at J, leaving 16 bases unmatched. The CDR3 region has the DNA TGTGCCAGCAGCCGCAGTGGCGGGGGGGATTTTACGAAGCAGTACTTC. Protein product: CASSRSGGGDFTKQYF.

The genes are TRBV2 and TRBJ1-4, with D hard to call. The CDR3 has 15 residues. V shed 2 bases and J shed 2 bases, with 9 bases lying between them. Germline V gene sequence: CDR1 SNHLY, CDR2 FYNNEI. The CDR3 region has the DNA TGTGCCAGCAGTGAATCAGGCGTCACTAATGAAAAACTGTTTTTT. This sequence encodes CASSESGVTNEKLFF.

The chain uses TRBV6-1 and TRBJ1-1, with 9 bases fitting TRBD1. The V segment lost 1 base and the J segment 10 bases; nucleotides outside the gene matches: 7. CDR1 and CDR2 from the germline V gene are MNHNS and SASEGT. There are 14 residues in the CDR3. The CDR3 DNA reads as TGTGCCAGCAGTGAAGATCACAGGGGGCGCGGAGCTTTCTTT. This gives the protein CASSEDHRGRGAFF.

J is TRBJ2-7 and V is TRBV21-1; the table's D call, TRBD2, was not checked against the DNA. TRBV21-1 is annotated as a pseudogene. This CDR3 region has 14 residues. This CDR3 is CANLPELVFYEQYF. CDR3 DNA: TGTGCCAACCTTCCGGAGTTGGTTTTTTACGAGCAGTACTTC.

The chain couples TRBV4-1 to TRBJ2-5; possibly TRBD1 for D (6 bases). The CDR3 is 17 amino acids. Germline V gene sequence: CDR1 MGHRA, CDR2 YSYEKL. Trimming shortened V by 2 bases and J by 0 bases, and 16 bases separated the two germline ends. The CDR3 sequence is CASSQLDRLGYQETQYF. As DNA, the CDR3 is TGCGCCAGCAGCCAACTCGACAGGCTGGGGTACCAAGAGACCCAGTACTTC.

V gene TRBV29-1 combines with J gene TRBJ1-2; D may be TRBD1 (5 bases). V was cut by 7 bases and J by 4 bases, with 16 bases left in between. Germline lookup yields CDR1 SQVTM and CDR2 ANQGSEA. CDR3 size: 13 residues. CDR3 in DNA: TGCAGCGCTATCCTAGGGGTTTTCTATGGCTACACCTTC. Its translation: CSAILGVFYGYTF.

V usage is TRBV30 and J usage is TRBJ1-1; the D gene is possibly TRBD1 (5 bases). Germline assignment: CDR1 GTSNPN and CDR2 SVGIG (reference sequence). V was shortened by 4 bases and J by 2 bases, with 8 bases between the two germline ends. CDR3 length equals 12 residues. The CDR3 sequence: CAWNRLNTEAFF. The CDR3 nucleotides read TGTGCCTGGAACAGGTTAAACACTGAAGCTTTCTTT. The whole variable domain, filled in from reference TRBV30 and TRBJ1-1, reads SQTIHQWPATLVQPVGSPLSLECTVEGTSNPNLYWYRQAAGRGLQLLFYSVGIGQISSEVPQNLSASRPQDRQFILSSKKLLLSDSGFYLCAWNRLNTEAFFGQGTRLTVV.

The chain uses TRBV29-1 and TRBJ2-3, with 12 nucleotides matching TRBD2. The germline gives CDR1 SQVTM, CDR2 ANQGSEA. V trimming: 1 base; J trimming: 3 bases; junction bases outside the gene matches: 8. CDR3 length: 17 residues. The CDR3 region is CSVEASSGRAVTDTQYF. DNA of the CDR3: TGCAGCGTTGAAGCGTCTAGCGGGAGGGCCGTGACAGATACGCAGTATTTT.

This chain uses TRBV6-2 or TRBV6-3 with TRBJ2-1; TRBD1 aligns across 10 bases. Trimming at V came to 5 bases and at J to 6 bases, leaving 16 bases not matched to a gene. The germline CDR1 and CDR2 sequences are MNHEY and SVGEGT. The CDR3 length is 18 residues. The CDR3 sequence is CASSPLSWGQGRANEQFF. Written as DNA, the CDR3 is TGTGCCAGCAGTCCCCTCTCCTGGGGACAGGGGAGGGCCAATGAGCAGTTCTTC.

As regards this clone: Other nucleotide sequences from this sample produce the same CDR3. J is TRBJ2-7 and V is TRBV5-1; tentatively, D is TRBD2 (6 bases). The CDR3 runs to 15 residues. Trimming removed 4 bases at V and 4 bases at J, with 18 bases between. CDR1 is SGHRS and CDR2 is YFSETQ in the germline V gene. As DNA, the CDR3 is TGCGCCAGCAGCCCTGTTCGCGGGAATACTTACGAGCAGTACTTC. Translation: CASSPVRGNTYEQYF.

CDR3 protein: CASTSEGAEAFF. Written as DNA, the CDR3 is TGTGCCAGCACCTCAGAGGGGGCCGAAGCTTTCTTT. The V and J genes are TRBV3-1 (or the pseudogene TRBV3-2) and TRBJ1-1; 7 nucleotides align to TRBD1. V lost 7 bases, J lost 8 bases, and 7 bases stayed unmatched. The CDR3 length is 12 residues. Germline CDR1 reads LGHDT; CDR2 reads YNNKEL (reference sequence).

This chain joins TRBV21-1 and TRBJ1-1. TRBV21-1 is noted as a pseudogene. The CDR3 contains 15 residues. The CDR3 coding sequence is TGTGCCAGCAGCAAAGCCCCCTGGGGGGGATACGAAGCTTTCTTT. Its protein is CASSKAPWGGYEAFF.

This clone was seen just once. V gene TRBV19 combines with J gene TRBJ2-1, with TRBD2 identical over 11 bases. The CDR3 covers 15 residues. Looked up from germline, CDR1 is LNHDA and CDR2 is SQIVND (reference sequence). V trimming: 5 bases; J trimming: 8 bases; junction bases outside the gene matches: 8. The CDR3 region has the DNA TGTGCCAGTAGTTCATTAGCGGGGGGGTTAGATGAGCAGTTCTTC. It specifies CASSSLAGGLDEQFF. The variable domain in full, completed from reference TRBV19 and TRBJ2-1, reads DGGITQSPKYLFRKEGQNVTLSCEQNLNHDAMYWYRQDPGQGLRLIYYSQIVNDFQKGDIAEGYSVSREKKESFPLTVTSAQKNPTAFYLCASSSLAGGLDEQFFGPGTRLTVL.

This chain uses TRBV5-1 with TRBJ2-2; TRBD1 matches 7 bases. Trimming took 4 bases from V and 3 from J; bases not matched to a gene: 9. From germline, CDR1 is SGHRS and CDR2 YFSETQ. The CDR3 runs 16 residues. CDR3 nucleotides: TGCGCCAGCAGCAAGCGACAGGGTGGGGACACCGGGGAGCTGTTTTTT. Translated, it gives CASSKRQGGDTGELFF.

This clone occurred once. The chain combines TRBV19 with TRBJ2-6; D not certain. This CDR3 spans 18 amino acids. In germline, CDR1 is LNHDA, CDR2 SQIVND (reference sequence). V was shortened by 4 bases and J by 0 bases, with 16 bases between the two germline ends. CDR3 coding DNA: TGTGCCAGTAGTAGACCGGGTTTGTTGAGCTCTGGGGCCAACGTCCTGACTTTC. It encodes CASSRPGLLSSGANVLTF.

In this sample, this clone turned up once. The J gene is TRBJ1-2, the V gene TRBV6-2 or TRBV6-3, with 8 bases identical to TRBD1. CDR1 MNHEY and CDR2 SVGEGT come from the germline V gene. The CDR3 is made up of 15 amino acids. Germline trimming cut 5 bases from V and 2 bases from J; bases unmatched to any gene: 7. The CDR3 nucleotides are TGTGCCAGCAGTCAACACTGGACAGGGAACTATGGCTACACCTTC. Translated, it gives CASSQHWTGNYGYTF.

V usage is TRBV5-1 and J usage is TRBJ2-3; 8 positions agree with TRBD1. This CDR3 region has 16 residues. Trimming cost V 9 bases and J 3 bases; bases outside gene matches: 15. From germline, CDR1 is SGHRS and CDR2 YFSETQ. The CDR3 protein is CATSPQGAVGTDTQYF. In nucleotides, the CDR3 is TGCGCCACCTCTCCGCAGGGGGCTGTGGGAACAGATACGCAGTATTTT.

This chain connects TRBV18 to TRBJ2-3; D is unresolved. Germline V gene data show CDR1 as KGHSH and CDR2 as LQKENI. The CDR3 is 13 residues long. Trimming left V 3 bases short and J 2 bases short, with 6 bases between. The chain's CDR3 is CASSPQDTDTQYF. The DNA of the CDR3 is TGTGCCAGCTCACCGCAGGACACAGATACGCAGTATTTT. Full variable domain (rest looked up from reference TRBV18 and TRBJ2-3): NAGVMQNPRHLVRRRGQEARLRCSPMKGHSHVYWYRQLPEEGLKFMVYLQKENIIDESGMPKERFSAEFPKEGPSILRIQQVVRGDSAAYFCASSPQDTDTQYFGPGTRLTVL.

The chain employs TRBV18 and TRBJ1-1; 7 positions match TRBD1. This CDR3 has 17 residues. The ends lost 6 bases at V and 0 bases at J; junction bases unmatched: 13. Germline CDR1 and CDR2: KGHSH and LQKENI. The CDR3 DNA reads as TGTGCCAGCTCTCAACACAGGGGAAACGGGTTGAACACTGAAGCTTTCTTT. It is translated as CASSQHRGNGLNTEAFF.

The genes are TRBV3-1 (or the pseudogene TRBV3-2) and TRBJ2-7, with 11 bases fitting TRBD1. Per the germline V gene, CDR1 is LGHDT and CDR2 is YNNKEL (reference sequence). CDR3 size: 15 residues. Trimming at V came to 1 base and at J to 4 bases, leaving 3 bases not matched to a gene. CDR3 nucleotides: TGTGCCAGCAGCCAAGGGGGGACAGGGGGTTACGAGCAGTACTTC. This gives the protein CASSQGGTGGYEQYF.

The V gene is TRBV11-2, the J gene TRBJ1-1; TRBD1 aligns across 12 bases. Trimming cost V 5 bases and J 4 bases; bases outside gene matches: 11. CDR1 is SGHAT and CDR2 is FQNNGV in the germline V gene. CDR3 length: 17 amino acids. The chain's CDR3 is CASSPGQGASRGTEAFF. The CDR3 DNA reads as TGTGCCAGCAGCCCGGGACAGGGGGCCTCAAGGGGCACTGAAGCTTTCTTT. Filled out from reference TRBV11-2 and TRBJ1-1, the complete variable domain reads EAGVAQSPRYKIIEKRQSVAFWCNPISGHATLYWYQQILGQGPKLLIQFQNNGVVDDSQLPKDRFSAERLKGVDSTLKIQPAKLEDSAVYLCASSPGQGASRGTEAFFGQGTRLTVV.

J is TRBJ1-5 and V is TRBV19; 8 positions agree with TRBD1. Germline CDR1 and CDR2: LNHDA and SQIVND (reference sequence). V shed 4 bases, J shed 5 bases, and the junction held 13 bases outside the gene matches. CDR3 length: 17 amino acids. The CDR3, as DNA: TGTGCCAGTAGTACCGCATACTCCGACAGGGGTTATCAGCCCCAGCATTTT. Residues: CASSTAYSDRGYQPQHF.

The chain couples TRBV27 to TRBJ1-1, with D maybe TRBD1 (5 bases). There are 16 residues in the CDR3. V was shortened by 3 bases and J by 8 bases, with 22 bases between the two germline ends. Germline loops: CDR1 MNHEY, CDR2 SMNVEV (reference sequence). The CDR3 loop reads CASSFVGLGGGREAFF. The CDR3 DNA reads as TGTGCCAGCAGTTTTGTGGGGTTGGGGGGTGGAAGGGAAGCTTTCTTT.

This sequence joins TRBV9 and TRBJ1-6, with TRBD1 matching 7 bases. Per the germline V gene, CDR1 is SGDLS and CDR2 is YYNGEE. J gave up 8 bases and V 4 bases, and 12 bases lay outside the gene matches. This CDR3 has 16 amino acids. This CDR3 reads CASSPRGGQSYSPLHF. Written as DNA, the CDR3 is TGTGCCAGCAGCCCCCGGGGGGGACAGAGTTATTCACCCCTCCACTTT.

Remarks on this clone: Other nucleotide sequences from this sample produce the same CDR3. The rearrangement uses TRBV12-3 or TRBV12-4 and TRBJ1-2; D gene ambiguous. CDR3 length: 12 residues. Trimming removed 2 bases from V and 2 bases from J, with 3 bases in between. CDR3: CASSLQNYGYTF. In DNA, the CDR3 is TGTGCCAGCAGTTTACAGAACTATGGCTACACCTTC.